The 20 T cell receptor beta chains below all came from one sample that was sequenced in a study of Tregs in tolerant kidney transplant recipients. Generated by immunoSEQ multiplex PCR, the TCRdb table keeps only in-frame clones and is missing some. Its table records approximately 50,000 clones. The sample was CD4+ T cells from blood, taken before the transplant. These receptors all stem from a human donor who received a combined kidney and bone marrow transplant.

For this clone: The read stops 3 residues short of the end of the CDR3; the missing end is completed from the germline J gene. The chain has TRBV19 and TRBJ1-3; tentative D call: TRBD1 (6 bases). The ends were cut back, 8 bases at V and 2 bases at J, with 13 bases in the middle. CDR1 is LNHDA and CDR2 is SQIVND in the germline V gene (reference sequence). The CDR3 has 14 residues. The CDR3 here is CASHRGGAGNTIYF. The part of the CDR3 DNA that was read is TGTGCCAGTCACCGGGGGGGCGCTGGAAACACC.

A word on this clone: With the read ending 3 residues before the CDR3 end, the germline J gene is used to fill in that end. The chain employs TRBV4-2 and TRBJ1-2, with 7 bases that match TRBD1. The CDR3 loop spans 18 amino acids. V was clipped by 4 bases and J by 2 bases; unmatched bases: 16. Per the germline V gene, CDR1 is LGHNA and CDR2 is YNFKEQ. CDR3 DNA (partial): TGTGCCAGCAGCCGATCACGCCAGACAGGGATCCCCAACTATGGC. Amino acid sequence: CASSRSRQTGIPNYG. The CDR3 in full is CASSRSRQTGIPNYGYTF.

Comment on this clone: The read halts 3 residues ahead of the CDR3 end, with the missing end drawn from the germline J gene. This rearrangement joins TRBV19 to TRBJ2-2; tentative D call: TRBD2 (7 bases). This CDR3 comprises 16 residues. Looked up from germline, CDR1 is LNHDA and CDR2 is SQIVND (reference sequence). Between the trimmed V and J ends, which lost 4 bases and 0 bases, there was a span of 12 bases. CDR3: CASSTRGTPNTGELFF. CDR3 DNA, as far as it was read: TGTGCCAGTAGTACGCGGGGGACACCGAACACCGGGGAG.

Worth noting for this clone: The read terminates 3 residues ahead of where the CDR3 ends, so the germline J gene completes it. V and J are TRBV6-2 or TRBV6-3 and TRBJ2-5; D is unclear. The V gene's germline CDR1 is MNHEY and CDR2 SVGEGT. CDR3 length equals 13 residues. Trimming took off 1 base at V and 1 base at J, with 4 bases between the two ends. CDR3: CASSYFLQETQYF. CDR3 DNA (partial): TGTGCCAGCAGTTACTTCCTCCAAGAGACC.

Points on this clone: Sequencing ends 3 residues short of the CDR3 end; the germline J gene provides the rest. This chain joins TRBV6-1 and TRBJ1-3; possible D gene TRBD1, 5 bases. Germline CDR1 reads MNHNS; CDR2 reads SASEGT. The CDR3 is 14 amino acids. Trimming left V 3 bases short and J 7 bases short, with 13 bases between. The part of the CDR3 DNA that was read is TGTGCCAGCAGTGATGCAGGGTCTCGGAACACC. This encodes CASSDAGSRNT. The whole CDR3 protein reads CASSDAGSRNTIYF.

On this clone itself: The read terminates 3 residues before the CDR3 end, so the remaining end is supplied by the germline J gene. This chain uses TRBV5-1 with TRBJ1-4; 7 nucleotides agree with TRBD1. The CDR3 is made up of 13 amino acids. V was clipped by 7 bases and J by 5 bases; unmatched bases: 5. Germline lookup yields CDR1 SGHRS and CDR2 YFSETQ. The covered CDR3 bases are TGCGCCAGCGGCGGGACAGAGAATGAAAAA. It codes for CASGGTENEK. The full CDR3 reads CASGGTENEKLFF.

Worth noting for this clone: The sequence runs out 3 residues before the end of the CDR3; the remainder is reconstructed from the germline J gene. The chain uses TRBV7-2 and TRBJ1-2, with TRBD1 matching over 8 bases. Germline V gene sequence: CDR1 SGHTA, CDR2 FQGNSA. The CDR3 extends over 13 amino acids. The CDR3 bases that were read are TGTGCCAGCAGCTTAGACAGGGGGAGAGGC. This sequence encodes CASSLDRGRG. The whole CDR3 reads CASSLDRGRGYTF.

Details on this clone: The read falls 3 residues short of the CDR3 end, and the missing part is taken from the germline J gene. The rearrangement joins TRBV5-1 to TRBJ2-3, with 7 bases lining up with TRBD2. Trimming at V came to 7 bases and at J to 1 base, leaving 6 bases not matched to a gene. The CDR3 extends over 14 amino acids. Germline V gene sequence: CDR1 SGHRS, CDR2 YFSETQ. This chain's CDR3 is CASGTTSGTDTQYF. The DNA read from the CDR3 is TGCGCCAGCGGAACAACTAGCGGCACAGATACG.

Comments on this clone: Read data end 3 residues before the CDR3 end; the end is taken from the germline J gene. The chain has TRBV11-2 and TRBJ1-2; no definite D call. The CDR3 has 15 amino acids. The V and J ends lost 4 bases and 4 bases respectively, with 16 bases between them. Per the germline V gene, CDR1 is SGHAT and CDR2 is FQNNGV. The CDR3 bases that were read are TGTGCCAGCAGCTCTACCGGGCGGGATCTCTATGGC. Translated: CASSSTGRDLYG. The full CDR3 protein reads CASSSTGRDLYGYTF.

Remarks on this clone: The sequence runs out 3 residues before the end of the CDR3; the remainder is reconstructed from the germline J gene. V gene TRBV19 combines with J gene TRBJ2-1; TRBD1 is a possible D gene (6 bases). CDR3 length: 16 amino acids. Trimming took off 7 bases at V and 9 bases at J, with 25 bases between the two ends. Germline-derived CDR1 and CDR2 are LNHDA and SQIVND (reference sequence). The CDR3 bases that were read are TGTGCCAGTACGGTATTGGGGCTAGGGGGAGAAGCTGAG. Translating gives CASTVLGLGGEAE. The full CDR3 protein is CASTVLGLGGEAEQFF.

On this clone: Read sequence stops 3 residues before the CDR3 end, and the germline J gene provides the missing end. The rearrangement uses TRBV30 and TRBJ1-6; 9 nucleotides align to TRBD1. From germline, CDR1 is GTSNPN and CDR2 SVGIG (reference sequence). The CDR3 is 15 amino acids. The ends lost 3 bases at V and 7 bases at J; junction bases unmatched: 7. This CDR3 is CAWRLTGGRNSPLHF. The CDR3 DNA, read in part, is TGTGCCTGGAGGTTAACAGGGGGCAGGAATTCACCC.

In regard to this clone: Sequencing ends 3 residues short of the CDR3 end; the germline J gene provides the rest. This chain joins TRBV5-1 and TRBJ2-2, with a possible D match to TRBD2 (6 bases). Per germline, CDR1 SGHRS and CDR2 YFSETQ. V lost 4 bases and J lost 0, with 10 bases in between. The CDR3 totals 15 residues. Here the CDR3 reads CASSVASANTGELFF. The part of the CDR3 DNA that was read is TGCGCCAGCAGCGTAGCTAGCGCGAACACCGGGGAG.

The sequenced CDR3 bases are TGTGCCAGCAGTGGGGGACAGTCACGCACTGAA. Protein sequence: CASSGGQSRTE. The CDR3, in full, reads CASSGGQSRTEAFF. This chain joins TRBV6-1 and TRBJ1-1; TRBD1 agrees at 7 bases. The CDR3 end is not reached by the read, which stops 3 residues before it; the germline J gene fills it in. Germline loops: CDR1 MNHNS, CDR2 SASEGT. Unmatched junction bases numbered 6, after V lost 4 bases and J lost 4 bases. CDR3 length: 14 residues.

Note on this clone: The read is 3 residues too short to cover the CDR3 end, so that end is filled in from the germline J gene. The V call is TRBV7-6, the J call TRBJ2-7, with D perhaps assigned TRBD1 or TRBD2 (5 bases each). The V end lost 3 bases, the J end lost 0 bases, and 15 bases lay between the germline ends. Germline loops: CDR1 SGHVS, CDR2 FNYEAQ. CDR3 length: 16 amino acids. The CDR3 sequence: CASSFREQDNSYEQYF. The DNA read from the CDR3 is TGTGCCAGCAGCTTCCGGGAACAGGACAACTCCTACGAG.

To note about this clone: The read falls 3 residues short of the CDR3 end, and the missing part is taken from the germline J gene. V and J are TRBV6-2 or TRBV6-3 and TRBJ2-1, with 15 positions matching TRBD2. The J segment lost 9 bases and the V segment lost 0 bases, leaving 3 bases of the junction unmatched. CDR3 length: 16 amino acids. Per germline, CDR1 MNHEY and CDR2 SVGEGT. CDR3 sequence: CASSYSGLAGGGEQFF. CDR3 bases read: TGTGCCAGCAGTTACTCGGGACTAGCGGGAGGAGGTGAG.

Points on this clone: Read sequence stops 3 residues before the CDR3 end, and the germline J gene provides the missing end. V usage is TRBV11-3 and J usage is TRBJ2-5; D gene ambiguous. This CDR3 spans 14 amino acids. Trimming removed 0 bases at V and 3 bases at J, with 8 bases between. Germline lookup yields CDR1 SGHNT and CDR2 YENEEA. The sequenced part of the CDR3 DNA is TGTGCCAGCAGCTTAGAAGCTTCCGAAGAGACC. Encoded protein: CASSLEASEET. The complete CDR3 protein is CASSLEASEETQYF.

The CDR3 protein is CATETGRQETQYF. Incomplete CDR3 DNA: TGTGCCACCGAGACAGGCAGACAAGAGACC. V gene TRBV2 combines with J gene TRBJ2-5, with D tentatively TRBD1 (6 bases). The read ends 3 residues before the CDR3 terminus; that terminus is restored from the germline J gene. Germline V lookup: CDR1 SNHLY, CDR2 FYNNEI. The CDR3 runs to 13 residues. V was pared by 10 bases and J by 2 bases, with 14 bases between.

To note about this clone: The read falls 3 residues short of the CDR3 end, and the missing part is taken from the germline J gene. This chain connects TRBV7-2 to TRBJ1-2, with TRBD1 as a possible D gene (5 bases). The ends were cut back, 5 bases at V and 7 bases at J, with 14 bases in the middle. CDR3 length: 13 residues. Germline CDR1 SGHTA, CDR2 FQGNSA. The CDR3 here is CASSPWQGRGYTF. CDR3 DNA (partial): TGTGCCAGCAGCCCATGGCAGGGTCGTGGC.

CDR3 loop: CASSREVADTQYF. The covered CDR3 bases are TGTGCCAGTAGTCGTGAGGTTGCAGATACG. V is TRBV19 and J is TRBJ2-3; D is undetermined. The read stops 3 residues short of the end of the CDR3; the missing end is completed from the germline J gene. Germline V gene sequence: CDR1 LNHDA, CDR2 SQIVND (reference sequence). The CDR3 runs to 13 residues. V was clipped by 5 bases and J by 4 bases, with 10 bases between them.

Comments on this clone: The observed sequence ends 3 residues before the CDR3 terminus, with the missing tail filled in from the germline J gene. The V gene is TRBV5-1, the J gene TRBJ1-2; D gene unclear. The CDR3 loop spans 13 amino acids. V was shortened by 3 bases and J by 4 bases, with 10 bases between the two germline ends. Germline V gives CDR1 SGHRS, CDR2 YFSETQ. The CDR3 is CASSSDRGYGYTF. CDR3 bases read: TGCGCCAGCAGCTCGGACCGGGGCTATGGC.